This T cell receptor beta chain was profiled in a study of multiple sclerosis patients with progressive multifocal leukoencephalopathy. The study's findings and limits: Expanded clones at PML onset predated and persisted through natalizumab therapy.

The V gene's germline CDR1 is LGHNA and CDR2 YSLEER. Trimming took 1 base from V and 7 from J, leaving 8 bases between them. This CDR3 is built from 14 residues. Generated by immunoSEQ multiplex PCR, the TCRdb table keeps only in-frame clones and is missing some. The sample lists 25,000 to 35,000 clones; 88% were seen once. Noted time point: before natalizumab initiation. This clone was detected once. The antigen remains unidentified. The rearrangement joins TRBV4-3 to TRBJ1-6; D uncertain. Input material: PBMCs. This receptor was identified in a human donor with multiple sclerosis. The DNA for the CDR3 is TGCGCCAGCAGCCAAGGAGCGAGCAATTCACCCCTCCACTTT. This translates into CASSQGASNSPLHF.